This T cell receptor (beta chain) was obtained from a study of blood T cell repertoires in COVID-19. Looking at the study overall: Acute and convalescent COVID-19 specimens originated in the United States, Italy and Spain. PBMCs, B-cell-depleted T cells, or T cells were the source of the cDNA or gDNA that made up the material.

Seattle enrolled patients during active infection and tracked them longitudinally. Authors' analysis steps: The assay estimated nucleated cells by amplifying reference gene primers. TCRdb's table, derived via immunoSEQ multiplex PCR, lists solely in-frame clones and lacks some. The D gene and trimming were derived from the DNA, and the V and J assignments and clone size from that table. There are about 230,000 clones in the sample; 85% occur only once, and roughly 5% lies in the top ten. Details on this clone: This sample includes further DNA sequences coding for the same CDR3.

The germline V gene has CDR1 LGHDT and CDR2 YNNKEL (reference sequence). The CDR3 consists of 12 residues. V was pared by 5 bases and J by 5 bases, with 9 bases between. The chain joins TRBV3-1 (or the pseudogene TRBV3-2) to TRBJ1-2, with a tentative D call TRBD1 (6 bases). The specimen was peripheral blood. This TCR derives from a man aged 50 or older with COVID-19, enrolled during active disease. The CDR3 protein is CASSLQGYGYTF. In DNA form, the CDR3 reads TGTGCCAGCAGCTTGCAGGGGTATGGCTACACCTTC.